The 8 T cell receptor beta chains below come from one sample, sequenced in a study of blood T cell repertoires in COVID-19. Sequenced by immunoSEQ multiplex PCR; TCRdb stores in-frame clones only, minus some. Seen here are approximately 170,000 clones, less than 90% observed once, and the top ten hold around 4%. The sequencing sample was made of peripheral blood. All receptors derive from a woman aged 70-85 years with acute or convalescent COVID-19.

The J gene is TRBJ1-1, the V gene TRBV7-9, with 7 bases fitting TRBD1. V shed 2 bases and J 4 bases; nucleotides not matched to a gene: 7. Germline CDR1 reads SEHNR; CDR2 reads FQNEAQ (reference sequence). This CDR3 is built from 15 residues. The CDR3 DNA reads TGTGCCAGCAGCTTACAGGGGGTCGACAGCACTGAAGCTTTCTTT. As protein: CASSLQGVDSTEAFF.

The chain has TRBV7-2 and TRBJ2-7, with 8 bases that match TRBD1. The junction had 8 bases not matched to a gene; V was cut back by 6 bases and J by 4 bases. The CDR3 loop spans 14 amino acids. Germline CDR1 reads SGHTA; CDR2 reads FQGNSA. The CDR3 spells CASRPGQGRYEQYF. CDR3 DNA: TGTGCCAGCAGGCCCGGACAGGGCAGGTACGAGCAGTACTTC.

The chain couples TRBV6-6 to TRBJ1-1; D gene uncertain. CDR1 and CDR2 from the germline V gene are MNHNY and SVGAGI (reference sequence). This CDR3 spans 14 amino acids. V was trimmed by 2 bases and J by 0 bases, leaving 7 bases between them. The DNA for the CDR3 is TGTGCCAGCAGTTACGCCGAGATGAACACTGAAGCTTTCTTT. It translates to CASSYAEMNTEAFF.

V gene TRBV2 combines with J gene TRBJ2-7, with D possibly matching TRBD2 (6 bases). V dropped 3 bases and J dropped 4 bases, with 13 bases sitting between them. Germline V CDR1 and CDR2: SNHLY, FYNNEI. The CDR3 loop spans 14 amino acids. CDR3 in DNA: TGTGCCAGCAGTGACGGAGGGAATGGGTACGAGCAGTACTTC. Residues: CASSDGGNGYEQYF.

The V call is TRBV28, the J call TRBJ2-3; 12 bases line up with TRBD2. Per the germline V gene, CDR1 is MDHEN and CDR2 is SYDVKM. The trim removed 6 bases at V and 7 bases at J, leaving 5 bases unmatched. This CDR3 has 14 amino acids. DNA of the CDR3: TGTGCCAGCAGCCCTAGCGGGAGGGCAAATACGCAGTATTTT. As protein: CASSPSGRANTQYF.

This clone came up once. The chain employs TRBV5-4 and TRBJ1-1, with D perhaps TRBD1 (6 bases). Germline V gene data show CDR1 as SGHNT and CDR2 as YYREEE (reference sequence). CDR3 length: 16 amino acids. Deletions cut 3 bases from V and 4 bases from J, with 19 bases between. CDR3 residues: CASSSGQTNRGTEAFF. CDR3 DNA sequence: TGTGCCAGCAGCTCAGGACAGACAAATCGGGGCACTGAAGCTTTCTTT.

The chain links TRBV19 to TRBJ2-7; D possibly corresponds to TRBD1 (6 bases). The CDR3 contains 14 residues. Germline V gene lookup returns CDR1 LNHDA and CDR2 SQIVND (reference sequence). Deletions cut 5 bases from V and 0 bases from J, with 11 bases between. CDR3 bases: TGTGCCAGTAGTTCAGGGACATTCTCCTACGAGCAGTACTTC. Its protein product is CASSSGTFSYEQYF. The whole variable domain, remainder taken from reference TRBV19 and TRBJ2-7, is DGGITQSPKYLFRKEGQNVTLSCEQNLNHDAMYWYRQDPGQGLRLIYYSQIVNDFQKGDIAEGYSVSREKKESFPLTVTSAQKNPTAFYLCASSSGTFSYEQYFGPGTRLTVT.

This clone was seen a handful of times. Other DNA sequences in the same sample also yield this CDR3. The chain is built from TRBV3-1 (or the pseudogene TRBV3-2) and TRBJ1-1; D is uncertain. Trimming removed 4 bases from V and 0 bases from J, with 6 bases in between. Germline CDR1 LGHDT, CDR2 YNNKEL (reference sequence). The CDR3 loop spans 13 amino acids. The CDR3 reads CASSRQMNTEAFF. The CDR3 coding sequence is TGTGCCAGCAGCCGGCAGATGAACACTGAAGCTTTCTTT.